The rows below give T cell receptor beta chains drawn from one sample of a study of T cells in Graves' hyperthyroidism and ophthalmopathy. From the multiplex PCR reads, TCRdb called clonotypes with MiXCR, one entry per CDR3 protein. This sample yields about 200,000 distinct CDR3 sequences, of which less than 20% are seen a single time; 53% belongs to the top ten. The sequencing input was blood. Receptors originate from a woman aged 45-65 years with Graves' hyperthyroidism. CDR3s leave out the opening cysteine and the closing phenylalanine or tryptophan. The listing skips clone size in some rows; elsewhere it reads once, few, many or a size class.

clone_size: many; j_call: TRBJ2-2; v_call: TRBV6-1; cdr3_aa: ASSARSPTSGGGNTGELF
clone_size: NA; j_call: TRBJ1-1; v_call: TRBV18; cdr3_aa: ASSPGPGTEAF
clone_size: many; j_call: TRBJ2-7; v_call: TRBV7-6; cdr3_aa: ASSRQGGNEQY
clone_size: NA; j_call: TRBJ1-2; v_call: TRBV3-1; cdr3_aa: ASSQDRDRGSLFGYT
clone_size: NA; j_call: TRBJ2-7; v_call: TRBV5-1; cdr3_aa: ASSLQTSGEGVYEQY
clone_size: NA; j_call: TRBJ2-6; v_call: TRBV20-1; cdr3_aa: SASPNRGGSGANVLT
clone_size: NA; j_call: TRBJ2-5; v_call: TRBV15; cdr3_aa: ATSRGGTSGGETQY
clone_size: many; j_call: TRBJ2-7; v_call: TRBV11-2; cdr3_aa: AGSFGTKEQY
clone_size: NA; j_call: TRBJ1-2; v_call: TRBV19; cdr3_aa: ASSNLLGQGDGYT
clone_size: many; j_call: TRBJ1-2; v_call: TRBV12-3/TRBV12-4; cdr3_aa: ASTLGGNYGYT
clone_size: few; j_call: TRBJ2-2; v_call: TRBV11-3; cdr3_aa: ASSDRRADTGELL
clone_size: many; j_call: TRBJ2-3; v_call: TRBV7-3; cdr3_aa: ASSILAVSDTQY
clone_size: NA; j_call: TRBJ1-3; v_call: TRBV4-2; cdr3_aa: ASSQEGGPEGNTIY
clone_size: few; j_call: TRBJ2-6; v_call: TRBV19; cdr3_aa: ASSKSLRASGANVLT
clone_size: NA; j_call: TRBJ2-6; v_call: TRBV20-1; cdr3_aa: SATGTRARGANVLT
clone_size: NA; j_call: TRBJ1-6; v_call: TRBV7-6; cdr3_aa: ASSLGIGSPLH
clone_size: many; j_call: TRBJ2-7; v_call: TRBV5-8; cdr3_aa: ASSLETGRAAYEQY
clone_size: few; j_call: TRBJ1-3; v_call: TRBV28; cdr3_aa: ASSLYRVSGNTIY
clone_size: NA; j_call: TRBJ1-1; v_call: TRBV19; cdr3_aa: ASSLLGPHTEAF
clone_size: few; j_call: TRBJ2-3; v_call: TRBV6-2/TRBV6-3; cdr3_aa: ASSYLGSSTDTQY
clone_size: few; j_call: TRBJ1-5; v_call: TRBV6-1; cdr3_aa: ASSTTGQGGSQPQH
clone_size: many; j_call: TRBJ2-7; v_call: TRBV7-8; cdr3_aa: ASSLRSGLAGEDEQY
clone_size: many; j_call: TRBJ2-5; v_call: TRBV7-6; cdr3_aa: ASSLELATPQETQY
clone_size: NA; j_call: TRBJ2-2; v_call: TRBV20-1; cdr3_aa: SARESHTSNTGELF
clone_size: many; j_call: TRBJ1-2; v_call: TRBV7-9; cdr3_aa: ASSLRDTSNYGYT
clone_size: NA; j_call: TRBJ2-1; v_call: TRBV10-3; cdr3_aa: AISEDLAGVQF
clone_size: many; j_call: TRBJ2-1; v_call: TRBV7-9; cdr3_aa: ASSRAGGSNEQF
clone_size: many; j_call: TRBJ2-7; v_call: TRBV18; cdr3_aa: ASSPPGYHEQY
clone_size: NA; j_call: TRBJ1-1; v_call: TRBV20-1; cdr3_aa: SASMLGQGDSEAF
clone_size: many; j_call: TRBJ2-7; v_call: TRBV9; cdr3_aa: ASSVAQGTYEQY
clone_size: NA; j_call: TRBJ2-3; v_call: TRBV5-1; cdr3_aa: ASSLEQLVRTDTQY
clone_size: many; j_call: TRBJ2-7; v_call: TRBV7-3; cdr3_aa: ASSATSGSFYEQY
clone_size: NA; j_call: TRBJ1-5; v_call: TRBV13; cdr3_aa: ASSQGLNQLQH
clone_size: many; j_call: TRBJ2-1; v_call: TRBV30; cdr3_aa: AWRGQGARRPYNEQF
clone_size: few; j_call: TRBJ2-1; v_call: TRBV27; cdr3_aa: ASSLWMGYNEQF
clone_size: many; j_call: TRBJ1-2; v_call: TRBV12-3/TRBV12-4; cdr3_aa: ASSPRVTNYGYT
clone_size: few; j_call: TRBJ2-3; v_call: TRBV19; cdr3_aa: ASSMPSSGVSDTQY
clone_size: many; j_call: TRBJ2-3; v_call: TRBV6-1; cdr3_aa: ASTRGTDTQY
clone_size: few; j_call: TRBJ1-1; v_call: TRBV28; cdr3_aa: AAGQGAMNTEAF
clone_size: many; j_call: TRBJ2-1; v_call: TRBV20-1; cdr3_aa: SARDQASGYYNEQF